These T cell receptor beta chains were read from a single sample in a study of shared clonotypes between healthy human individuals. Using immunoSEQ multiplex PCR, the repertoire was profiled, and TCRdb retains in-frame clones only, with some absent. Of about 2 million clones listed, about 94% are singletons. The sequenced sample consisted of naive CD8+ T cells sorted from blood. These receptors were collected from a man in his late teens or twenties in good health. Each CDR3 is given with its conserved first and last residue. D genes are given only for firm matches. Clone size, where shown, is once, few, many, or a class for clones that have expanded.

j_call v_call d_call clone_size cdr3_aa cdr3_nt
TRBJ2-5 TRBV4-3 - - CASSQEVGSVGYQETQYF TGCGCCAGCAGCCAAGAAGTGGGTTCAGTGGGGTACCAAGAGACCCAGTACTTC
TRBJ2-7 TRBV7-8 - - CASSLELRDYEQYF TGTGCCAGCAGCTTAGAACTCCGCGACTACGAGCAGTACTTC
TRBJ1-3 TRBV27 - - CASSLGFSGNTIYF TGTGCCAGCAGTCTAGGTTTCTCTGGAAACACCATATATTTT
TRBJ1-2 TRBV27 - - CASSLKGSDYGYTF TGTGCCAGCAGTTTAAAGGGTTCTGACTATGGCTACACCTTC
TRBJ1-4 TRBV30 - - CAWSGKTVANEKLFF TGTGCCTGGAGTGGAAAGACAGTCGCTAATGAAAAACTGTTTTTT
TRBJ2-7 TRBV6-1 TRBD2 - CASSEPLAGAYEQYF TGTGCCAGCAGTGAACCCCTAGCGGGGGCCTACGAGCAGTACTTC
TRBJ1-1 TRBV5-1 - - CASQNRDMGATEAFF TGCGCCAGCCAAAATAGGGACATGGGGGCAACTGAAGCTTTCTTT
TRBJ1-5 TRBV2 - - CASKTTTDSNQPQHF TGTGCCAGCAAAACTACGACGGATAGCAATCAGCCCCAGCATTTT
TRBJ2-7 TRBV9 TRBD2 - CASSGRLAGEDEQYF TGTGCCAGCAGCGGGCGACTAGCGGGAGAAGATGAGCAGTACTTC
TRBJ2-7 TRBV7-9 - once CASTPVWGIDYEQYF TGTGCCAGCACCCCCGTTTGGGGCATCGACTACGAGCAGTACTTC
TRBJ1-5 TRBV27 TRBD1 - CASSPELDRVSNQPQHF TGTGCCAGCAGTCCAGAACTCGACAGGGTCAGCAATCAGCCCCAGCATTTT
TRBJ2-1 TRBV27 TRBD2 once CASSSSTSGKSYNEQFF TGTGCCAGCAGTTCCTCGACTAGCGGGAAATCCTACAATGAGCAGTTCTTC
TRBJ2-7 TRBV19 - - CASSRDFISYEQYF TGTGCCAGTAGTAGGGACTTCATCTCCTACGAGCAGTACTTC
TRBJ2-7 TRBV5-1 TRBD1 - CASSLSGTGGYEQYF TGCGCCAGCAGCTTATCCGGGACAGGGGGCTACGAGCAGTACTTC
TRBJ2-3 TRBV7-9 TRBD1 - CASSLVLGDRNTDTQYF TGTGCCAGCAGCTTAGTCCTGGGGGACAGGAACACAGATACGCAGTATTTT
TRBJ1-1 TRBV28 - - CASSLVLRTEAFF TGTGCCAGCAGTTTGGTACTAAGGACTGAAGCTTTCTTT
TRBJ2-7 TRBV4-2 - - CASSQDLLLATEQYF TGTGCCAGCAGCCAAGATCTTTTACTAGCCACCGAGCAGTACTTC
TRBJ1-6 TRBV13 - - CASSPLQNSPLHF TGTGCCAGCAGCCCGCTACAGAATTCACCCCTCCACTTT
TRBJ1-1 TRBV9 TRBD1 - CASSAPDRQSEAFF TGTGCCAGCAGCGCACCGGACAGGCAATCTGAAGCTTTCTTT
TRBJ2-2 TRBV2 TRBD2 - CASSLGTSGRVPGELFF TGTGCCAGCAGCCTCGGGACTAGCGGGAGGGTCCCCGGGGAGCTGTTTTTT
TRBJ2-2 TRBV5-1 - - CASSLNWLFTGELFF TGCGCCAGCAGCTTGAATTGGCTTTTTACCGGGGAGCTGTTTTTT
TRBJ2-1 TRBV6-5 - - CASSYPGQEQFF TGTGCCAGCAGTTACCCCGGGCAGGAGCAGTTCTTC
TRBJ2-7 TRBV27 - once CASAFKASPYEQYF TGTGCCAGCGCCTTTAAGGCCTCGCCATACGAGCAGTACTTC
TRBJ2-3 TRBV27 - - CASSFLTGSDTQYF TGTGCCAGCAGTTTCCTCACCGGGTCAGATACGCAGTATTTT
TRBJ2-7 TRBV30 - once CAWRHRDTSYEQYF TGTGCCTGGAGACACCGGGACACCTCCTACGAGCAGTACTTC
TRBJ2-3 TRBV10-2 - - CASREAGDTQYF TGCGCCAGCAGGGAAGCCGGAGATACGCAGTATTTT
TRBJ1-4 TRBV6-5 - - CASSYSLGDNEKLFF TGTGCCAGCAGTTACTCTTTAGGGGATAATGAAAAACTGTTTTTT
TRBJ1-3 TRBV6-1 - few CASSEIGSAGNTIYF TGTGCCAGCAGTGAAATTGGGTCTGCTGGAAACACCATATATTTT
TRBJ2-5 TRBV29-1 - - CSVEDPTPGMYETQYF TGCAGCGTTGAAGATCCCACCCCAGGGATGTATGAGACCCAGTACTTC
TRBJ2-7 TRBV7-9 - - CASSPAGKYGYEQYF TGTGCCAGCTCCCCGGCCGGGAAATATGGCTACGAGCAGTACTTC
TRBJ2-1 TRBV2 TRBD2 - CASSPSGEPYNEQFF TGTGCCAGCAGCCCGAGCGGGGAACCCTACAATGAGCAGTTCTTC
TRBJ2-1 TRBV7-8 - - CASLFDPGEQFF TGTGCCAGCCTCTTCGACCCTGGTGAGCAGTTCTTC
TRBJ2-7 TRBV27 TRBD1 few CASSPGQGAYEQYF TGTGCCAGCAGTCCGGGACAGGGGGCCTACGAGCAGTACTTC
TRBJ2-3 TRBV6-4 - - CASSGEGVGRSTDTQYF TGTGCCAGCAGTGGGGAGGGGGTTGGCAGGTCCACAGATACGCAGTATTTT
TRBJ2-3 TRBV5-6 - - CASSLGREGWDTQYF TGTGCCAGCAGCTTGGGGCGAGAGGGCTGGGATACGCAGTATTTT
TRBJ1-1 TRBV4-1 - - CASSPIRTDQDEAFF TGCGCCAGCAGCCCTATACGGACAGATCAAGATGAAGCTTTCTTT
TRBJ2-7 TRBV4-3 - - CASSQETGSSYEQYF TGCGCCAGCAGCCAAGAGACAGGAAGCTCCTACGAGCAGTACTTC
TRBJ1-5 TRBV10-3 - - CAISESGDQQPQHF TGTGCCATCAGTGAGTCCGGGGATCAACAGCCCCAGCATTTT
TRBJ2-2 TRBV11-2 - - CASSSSSPGELFF TGTGCCAGCAGCTCATCGAGCCCCGGGGAGCTGTTTTTT
TRBJ2-7 TRBV2 - once CASMEGSGEQYF TGTGCCAGCATGGAGGGATCGGGTGAGCAGTACTTC
TRBJ1-4 TRBV5-1 - - CASSRWTVEDEKLFF TGCGCCAGCAGCAGATGGACCGTAGAGGATGAAAAACTGTTTTTT
TRBJ2-2 TRBV29-1 - - CSVESAGELFF TGCAGCGTTGAATCTGCCGGGGAGCTGTTTTTT
TRBJ2-7 TRBV13 - - CASSSQGAEQYF TGTGCCAGCAGCTCACAAGGGGCCGAGCAGTACTTC
TRBJ2-5 TRBV6-5 - - CASSYSGALETQYF TGTGCCAGCAGTTACTCCGGGGCGCTCGAGACCCAGTACTTC
TRBJ2-2 TRBV11-3 TRBD1 - CASSPGTGEGTGELFF TGTGCCAGCAGCCCTGGGACAGGGGAGGGAACCGGGGAGCTGTTTTTT
TRBJ1-1 TRBV4-1 - - CASSQESVTGPGMNTEAFF TGCGCCAGCAGCCAAGAGAGCGTGACAGGTCCGGGAATGAACACTGAAGCTTTCTTT
TRBJ1-4 TRBV27 - - CASSDRYDEKLFF TGTGCCAGCAGTGACCGATATGATGAAAAACTGTTTTTT
TRBJ1-4 TRBV27 - - CASSLIGVNEKLFF TGTGCCAGCAGTTTAATAGGAGTAAATGAAAAACTGTTTTTT
TRBJ2-1 TRBV5-6 TRBD2 - CASSLDLAGSYNEQFF TGTGCCAGCAGCTTGGACCTAGCGGGGTCTTACAATGAGCAGTTCTTC
TRBJ1-1 TRBV27 - - CASSFRGENTEAFF TGTGCCAGCAGTTTTCGGGGTGAGAACACTGAAGCTTTCTTT
TRBJ1-2 TRBV10-3 - - CATSDEWSWDYGYTF TGTGCCACTAGCGATGAGTGGTCATGGGACTATGGCTACACCTTC
TRBJ2-5 TRBV7-6 TRBD2 - CASSSSATSGRDQETQYF TGTGCCAGCAGTTCATCCGCGACTAGCGGGCGGGACCAAGAGACCCAGTACTTC
TRBJ2-1 TRBV9 - - CASSVEGLNDNEQFF TGTGCCAGCAGCGTAGAGGGCCTAAATGACAATGAGCAGTTCTTC
TRBJ2-2 TRBV10-2 TRBD2 - CASSEERLAPGELFF TGCGCCAGCAGTGAGGAACGACTAGCCCCCGGGGAGCTGTTTTTT
TRBJ2-2 TRBV12-5 - - CASGPEEGAGELFF TGTGCTAGTGGTCCCGAGGAGGGGGCCGGGGAGCTGTTTTTT
TRBJ2-2 TRBV9 - - CASSLLGGELFF TGTGCCAGCAGCCTCCTTGGCGGGGAGCTGTTTTTT
TRBJ1-1 TRBV2 TRBD1 - CASSDHRGGTEAFF TGTGCCAGCAGTGACCACAGGGGAGGGACTGAAGCTTTCTTT
TRBJ2-5 TRBV27 - once CASSLIVRGGETQYF TGTGCCAGCAGTTTAATAGTCAGGGGAGGCGAGACCCAGTACTTC
TRBJ1-2 TRBV11-2 - - CASSPLGPGYTF TGTGCCAGCAGCCCCCTTGGGCCGGGCTACACCTTC
TRBJ1-1 TRBV6-5 TRBD1 - CASSSPGTGSTEAFF TGTGCCAGCAGTTCTCCCGGGACAGGTTCCACTGAAGCTTTCTTT